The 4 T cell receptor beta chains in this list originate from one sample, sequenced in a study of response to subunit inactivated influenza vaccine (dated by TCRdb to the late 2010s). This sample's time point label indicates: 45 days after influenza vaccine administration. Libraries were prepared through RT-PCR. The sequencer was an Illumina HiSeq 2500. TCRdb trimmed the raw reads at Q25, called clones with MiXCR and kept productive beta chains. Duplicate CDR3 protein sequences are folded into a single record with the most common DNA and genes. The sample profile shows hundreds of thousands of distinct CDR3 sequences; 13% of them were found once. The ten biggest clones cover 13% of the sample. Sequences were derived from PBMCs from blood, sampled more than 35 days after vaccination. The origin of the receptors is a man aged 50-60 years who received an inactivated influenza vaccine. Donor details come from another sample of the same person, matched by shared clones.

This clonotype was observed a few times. CDR3 amino acids: CASSSRPSGDNEQFF. DNA of the CDR3: TGCGCCAGCAGCTCGAGGCCTAGCGGGGACAATGAGCAGTTCTTC. This sequence joins TRBV5-1 and TRBJ2-1; 9 nucleotides align to TRBD2. This CDR3 is 15 amino acids long. V lost 3 bases, J lost 5 bases, and 6 bases stayed unmatched. Looked up from germline, CDR1 is SGHRS and CDR2 is YFSETQ.

In nucleotides, the CDR3 is TGTGCCAGCAGCTTCCTGACAGGCCCCTACAATGAGCAGTTCTTC. Translation gives CASSFLTGPYNEQFF. This chain joins TRBV5-6 and TRBJ2-1; a possible D gene is TRBD1 (6 bases). Trimming removed 2 bases from V and 2 bases from J, with 11 bases in between. The germline gives CDR1 SGHDT, CDR2 YYEEEE. This CDR3 region has 15 residues.

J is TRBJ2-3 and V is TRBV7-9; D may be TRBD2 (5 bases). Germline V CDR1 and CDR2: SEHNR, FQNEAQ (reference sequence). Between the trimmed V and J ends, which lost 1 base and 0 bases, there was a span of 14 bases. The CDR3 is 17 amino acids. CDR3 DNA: TGTGCCAGCAGCTTAGGAGAGAGGGCCAGGAGCACAGATACGCAGTATTTT. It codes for CASSLGERARSTDTQYF.

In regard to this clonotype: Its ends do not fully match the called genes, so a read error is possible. The CDR3 spells CSATDGTSDSGELVF. The CDR3 DNA sequence: TGCAGTGCGACCGATGGGACTAGCGATTCCGGGGAGCTGGTTTTT. This chain joins TRBV20-1 and TRBJ2-2, with 10 bases fitting TRBD2. The CDR3 spans 15 residues. Germline V gene data show CDR1 as DFQATT and CDR2 as SNEGSKA (reference sequence).